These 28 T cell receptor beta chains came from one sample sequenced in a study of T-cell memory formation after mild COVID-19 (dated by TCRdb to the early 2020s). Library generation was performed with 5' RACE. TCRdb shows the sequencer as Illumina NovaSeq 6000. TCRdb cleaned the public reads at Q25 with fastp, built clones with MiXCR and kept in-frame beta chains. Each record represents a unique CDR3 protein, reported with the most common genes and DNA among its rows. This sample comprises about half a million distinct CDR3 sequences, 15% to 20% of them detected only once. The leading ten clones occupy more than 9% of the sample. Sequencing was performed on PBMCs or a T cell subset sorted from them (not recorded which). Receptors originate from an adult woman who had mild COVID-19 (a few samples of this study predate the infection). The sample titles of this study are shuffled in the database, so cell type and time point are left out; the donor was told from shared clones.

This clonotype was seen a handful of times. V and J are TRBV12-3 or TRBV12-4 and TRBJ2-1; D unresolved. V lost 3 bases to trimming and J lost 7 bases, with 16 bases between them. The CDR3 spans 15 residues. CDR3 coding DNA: TGTGCCAGCAGTTTGCAGCTCCTGGGCTCGAATGAGCAGTTCTTC. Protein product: CASSLQLLGSNEQFF.

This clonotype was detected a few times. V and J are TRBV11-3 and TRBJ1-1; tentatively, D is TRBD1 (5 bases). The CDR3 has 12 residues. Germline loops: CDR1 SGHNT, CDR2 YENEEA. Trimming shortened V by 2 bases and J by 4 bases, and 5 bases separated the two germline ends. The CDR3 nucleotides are TGTGCCAGCAGCTTAACAGGCACTGAAGCTTTCTTT. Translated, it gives CASSLTGTEAFF. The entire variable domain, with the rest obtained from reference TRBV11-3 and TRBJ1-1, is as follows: EAGVVQSPRYKIIEKKQPVAFWCNPISGHNTLYWYLQNLGQGPELLIRYENEEAVDDSQLPKDRFSAERLKGVDSTLKIQPAELGDSAVYLCASSLTGTEAFFGQGTRLTVV.

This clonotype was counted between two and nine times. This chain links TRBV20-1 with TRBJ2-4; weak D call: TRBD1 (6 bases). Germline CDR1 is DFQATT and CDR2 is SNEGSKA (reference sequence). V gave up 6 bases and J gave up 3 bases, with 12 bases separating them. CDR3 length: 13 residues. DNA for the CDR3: TGCAGTGCCCGGGACACCCTCAAAAACATTCAGTACTTC. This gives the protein CSARDTLKNIQYF.

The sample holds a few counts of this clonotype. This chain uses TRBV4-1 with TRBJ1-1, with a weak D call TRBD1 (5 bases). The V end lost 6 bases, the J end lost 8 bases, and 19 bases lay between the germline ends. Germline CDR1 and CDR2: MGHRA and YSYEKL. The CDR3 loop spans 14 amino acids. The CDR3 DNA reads TGCGCCAGCAGACACCCCCCTCGCGGGACCGAAGCTTTCTTT. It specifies CASRHPPRGTEAFF.

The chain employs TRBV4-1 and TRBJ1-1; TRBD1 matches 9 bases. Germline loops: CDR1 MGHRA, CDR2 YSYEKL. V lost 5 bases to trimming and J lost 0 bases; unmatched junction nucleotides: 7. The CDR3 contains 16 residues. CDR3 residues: CASSSYRGHMNTEAFF. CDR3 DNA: TGCGCCAGCAGCTCGTACAGGGGGCACATGAACACTGAAGCTTTCTTT.

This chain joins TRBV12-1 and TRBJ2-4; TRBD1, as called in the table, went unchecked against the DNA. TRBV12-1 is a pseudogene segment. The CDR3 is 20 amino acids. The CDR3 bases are TGTGCCAGCAGCTTCCCTCCGGGACAGGGCCCTAGAATAGCCAAAAACATTCAGTACTTC. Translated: CASSFPPGQGPRIAKNIQYF.

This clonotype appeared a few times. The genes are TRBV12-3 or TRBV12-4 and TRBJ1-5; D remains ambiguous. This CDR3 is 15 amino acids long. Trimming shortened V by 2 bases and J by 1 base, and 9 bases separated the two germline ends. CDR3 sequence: CASSLRGSSNQPQHF. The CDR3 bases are TGTGCCAGCAGTTTAAGAGGATCAAGCAATCAGCCCCAGCATTTT.

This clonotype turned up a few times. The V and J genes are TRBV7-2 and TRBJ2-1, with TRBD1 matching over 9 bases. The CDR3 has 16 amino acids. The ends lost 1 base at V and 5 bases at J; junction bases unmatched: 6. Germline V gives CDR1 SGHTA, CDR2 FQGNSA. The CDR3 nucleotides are TGTGCCAGCAGCTTAGAAGGGACAGGGAAGCACAATGAGCAGTTCTTC. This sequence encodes CASSLEGTGKHNEQFF.

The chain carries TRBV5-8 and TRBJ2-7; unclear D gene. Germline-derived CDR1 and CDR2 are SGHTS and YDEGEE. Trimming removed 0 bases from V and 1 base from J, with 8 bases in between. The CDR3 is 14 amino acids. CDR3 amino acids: CASSLGPRSYEQYF. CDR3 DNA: TGTGCCAGCAGCTTGGGGCCCCGATCCTACGAGCAGTACTTC.

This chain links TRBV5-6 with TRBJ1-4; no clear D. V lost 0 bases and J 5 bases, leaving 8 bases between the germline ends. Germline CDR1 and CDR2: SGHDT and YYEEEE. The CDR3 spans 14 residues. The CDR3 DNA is TGTGCCAGCAGCTTGGGTTTGGGGAATGAAAAACTGTTTTTT. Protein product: CASSLGLGNEKLFF.

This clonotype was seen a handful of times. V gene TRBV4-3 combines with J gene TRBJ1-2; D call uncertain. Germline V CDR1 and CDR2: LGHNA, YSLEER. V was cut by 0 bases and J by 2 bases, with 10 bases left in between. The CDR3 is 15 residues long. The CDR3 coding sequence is TGCGCCAGCAGCCAAGATGTACAGCGGAACTATGGCTACACCTTC. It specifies CASSQDVQRNYGYTF.

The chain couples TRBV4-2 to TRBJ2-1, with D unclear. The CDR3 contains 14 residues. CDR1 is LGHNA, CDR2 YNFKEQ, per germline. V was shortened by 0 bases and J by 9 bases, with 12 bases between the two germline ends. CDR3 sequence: CASSQDLIPGEQFF. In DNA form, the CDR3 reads TGTGCCAGCAGCCAAGATTTGATTCCCGGTGAGCAGTTCTTC.

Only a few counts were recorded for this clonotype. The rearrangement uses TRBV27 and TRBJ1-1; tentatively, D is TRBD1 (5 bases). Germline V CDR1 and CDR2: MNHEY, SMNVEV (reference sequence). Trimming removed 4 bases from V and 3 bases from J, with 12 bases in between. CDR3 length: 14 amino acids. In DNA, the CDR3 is TGTGCCAGCAGTTCAACCCCAGGGTACACTGAAGCTTTCTTT. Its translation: CASSSTPGYTEAFF.

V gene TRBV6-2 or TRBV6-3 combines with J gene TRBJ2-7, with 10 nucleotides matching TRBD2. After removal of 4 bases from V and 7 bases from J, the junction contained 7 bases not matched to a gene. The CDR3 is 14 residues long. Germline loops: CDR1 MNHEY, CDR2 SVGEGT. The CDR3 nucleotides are TGTGCCAGCAGTTCCAGCGGGAGGGCTTGGGAGCAGTACTTC. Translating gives CASSSSGRAWEQYF.

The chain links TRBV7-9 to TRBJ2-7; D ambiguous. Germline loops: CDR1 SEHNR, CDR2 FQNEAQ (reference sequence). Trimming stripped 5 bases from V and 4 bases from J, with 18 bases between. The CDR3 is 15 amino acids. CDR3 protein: CASSPTEGQFYEQYF. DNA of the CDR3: TGTGCCAGCAGCCCAACGGAAGGGCAGTTTTACGAGCAGTACTTC.

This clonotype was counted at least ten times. CDR3 DNA sequence: TGTGCCAGCAGCTTAATCCGGCCTTACGGAAGCTCCTACAATGAGCAGTTCTTC. Translated, it gives CASSLIRPYGSSYNEQFF. V gene TRBV7-2 combines with J gene TRBJ2-1; no clear D gene. Trimming shortened V by 2 bases and J by 0 bases, and 17 bases separated the two germline ends. The CDR3 consists of 18 residues. Germline V gives CDR1 SGHTA, CDR2 FQGNSA.

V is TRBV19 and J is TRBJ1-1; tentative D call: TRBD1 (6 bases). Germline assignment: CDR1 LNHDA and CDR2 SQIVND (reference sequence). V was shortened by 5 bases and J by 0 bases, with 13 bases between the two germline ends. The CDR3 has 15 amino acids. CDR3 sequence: CASSPGQFMNTEAFF. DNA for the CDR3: TGTGCCAGTAGTCCCGGACAGTTCATGAACACTGAAGCTTTCTTT. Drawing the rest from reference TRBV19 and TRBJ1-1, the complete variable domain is DGGITQSPKYLFRKEGQNVTLSCEQNLNHDAMYWYRQDPGQGLRLIYYSQIVNDFQKGDIAEGYSVSREKKESFPLTVTSAQKNPTAFYLCASSPGQFMNTEAFFGQGTRLTVV.

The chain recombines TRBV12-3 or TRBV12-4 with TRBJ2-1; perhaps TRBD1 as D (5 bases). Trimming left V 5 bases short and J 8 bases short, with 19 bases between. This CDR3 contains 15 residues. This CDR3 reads CASSGRTQGYDEQFF. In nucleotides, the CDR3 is TGTGCCAGCAGTGGGCGGACCCAGGGATACGATGAGCAGTTCTTC.

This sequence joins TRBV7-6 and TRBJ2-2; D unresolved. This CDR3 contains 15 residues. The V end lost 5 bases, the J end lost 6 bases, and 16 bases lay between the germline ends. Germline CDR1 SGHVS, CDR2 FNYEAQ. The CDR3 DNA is TGTGCCAGCAGCCACTTCCGGACCTCCCCCGGGGAGCTGTTTTTT. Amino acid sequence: CASSHFRTSPGELFF.

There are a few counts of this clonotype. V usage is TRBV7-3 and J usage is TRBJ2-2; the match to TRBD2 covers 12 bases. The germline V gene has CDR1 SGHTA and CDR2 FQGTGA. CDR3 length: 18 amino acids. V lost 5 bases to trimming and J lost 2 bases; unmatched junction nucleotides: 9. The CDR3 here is CASSPRRLAGANTGELFF. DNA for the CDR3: TGTGCCAGCAGCCCCCGTAGACTAGCGGGGGCCAACACCGGGGAGCTGTTTTTT.

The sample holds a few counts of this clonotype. CDR3 DNA: TGCGCCAGCAGCGAAGGGCCGGATAACGGGGCAACCTACGAGCAGTACTTC. It encodes CASSEGPDNGATYEQYF. The V gene is TRBV4-3, the J gene TRBJ2-7, with D perhaps given as TRBD1 or TRBD2 (5 bases each). This CDR3 is built from 17 residues. V was pared by 5 bases and J by 2 bases, with 22 bases between. From germline, CDR1 is LGHNA and CDR2 YSLEER.

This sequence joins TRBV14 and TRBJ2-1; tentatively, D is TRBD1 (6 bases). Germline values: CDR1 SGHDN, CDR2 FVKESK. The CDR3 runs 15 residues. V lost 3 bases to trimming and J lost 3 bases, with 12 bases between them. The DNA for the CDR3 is TGTGCCAGCAGCCACCTCACGACAGGCTACAATGAGCAGTTCTTC. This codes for CASSHLTTGYNEQFF.

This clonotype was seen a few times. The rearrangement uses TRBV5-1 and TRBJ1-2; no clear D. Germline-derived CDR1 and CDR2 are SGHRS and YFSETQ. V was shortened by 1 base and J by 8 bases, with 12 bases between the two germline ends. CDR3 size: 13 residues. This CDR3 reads CASSLLGVEGYTF. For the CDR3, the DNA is TGCGCCAGCAGCTTGTTAGGCGTAGAGGGCTACACCTTC.

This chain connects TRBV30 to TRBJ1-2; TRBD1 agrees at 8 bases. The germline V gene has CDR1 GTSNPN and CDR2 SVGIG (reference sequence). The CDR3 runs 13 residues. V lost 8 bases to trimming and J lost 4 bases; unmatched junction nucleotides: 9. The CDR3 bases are TGTGCCACATCTTTCACAGGGGGCTATGGCTACACCTTC. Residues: CATSFTGGYGYTF.

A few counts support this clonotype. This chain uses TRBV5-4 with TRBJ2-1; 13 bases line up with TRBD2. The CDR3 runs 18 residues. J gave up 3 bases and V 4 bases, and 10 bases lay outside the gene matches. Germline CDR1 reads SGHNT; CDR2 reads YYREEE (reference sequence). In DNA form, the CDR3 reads TGTGCCAGCAGCGGCGGGACTAGCGGGAACTTGAACTACAATGAGCAGTTCTTC. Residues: CASSGGTSGNLNYNEQFF.

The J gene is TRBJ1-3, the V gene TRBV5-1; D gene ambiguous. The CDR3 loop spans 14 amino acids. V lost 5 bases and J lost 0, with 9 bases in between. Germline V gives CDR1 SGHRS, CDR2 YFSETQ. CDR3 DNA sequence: TGCGCCAGCAGGGGATGGGACTCTGGAAACACCATATATTTT. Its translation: CASRGWDSGNTIYF. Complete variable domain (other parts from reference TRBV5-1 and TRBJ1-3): KAGVTQTPRYLIKTRGQQVTLSCSPISGHRSVSWYQQTPGQGLQFLFEYFSETQRNKGNFPGRFSGRQFSNSRSEMNVSTLELGDSALYLCASRGWDSGNTIYFGEGSWLTVV.

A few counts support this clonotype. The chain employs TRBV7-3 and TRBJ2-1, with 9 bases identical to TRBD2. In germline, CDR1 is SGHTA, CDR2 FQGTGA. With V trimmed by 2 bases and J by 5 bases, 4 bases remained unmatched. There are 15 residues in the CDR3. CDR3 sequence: CASSLGTSRNNEQFF. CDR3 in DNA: TGTGCCAGCAGCTTAGGGACTAGCAGAAACAATGAGCAGTTCTTC.

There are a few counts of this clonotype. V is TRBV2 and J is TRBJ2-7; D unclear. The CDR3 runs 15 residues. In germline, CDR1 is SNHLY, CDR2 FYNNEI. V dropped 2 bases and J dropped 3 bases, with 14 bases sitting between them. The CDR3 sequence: CASSEYSFGGYEQYF. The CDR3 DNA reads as TGTGCCAGCAGTGAATATAGCTTCGGTGGCTACGAGCAGTACTTC.